These 16 T cell receptor beta chains share one sample of origin, sequenced in a study of OX40 agonist ivuxolimab in advanced cancers. Profiled with immunoSEQ multiplex PCR; TCRdb holds only in-frame clones, not every one. Of around 38,000 clones listed, less than 85% are singletons. Sequencing was performed on CD4+ or CD8+ T cells sorted from blood, taken in a trial of the OX40 agonist ivuxolimab. These receptors were collected from an adult with an advanced solid tumor such as melanoma, head and neck, liver or kidney cancer.

There are a few counts of this clone. The genes are TRBV10-1 and TRBJ1-1; D ambiguous. The CDR3 covers 12 residues. Per the germline V gene, CDR1 is WNHNN and CDR2 is SYGVQD (reference sequence). V was clipped by 2 bases and J by 6 bases, with 7 bases between them. CDR3 in DNA: TGCGCCAGCAGTGAGGGTCCGGCTGAAGCTTTCTTT. It is translated as CASSEGPAEAFF.

The V call is TRBV5-1, the J call TRBJ1-4; 7 positions match TRBD1. Germline assignment: CDR1 SGHRS and CDR2 YFSETQ. CDR3 length: 15 residues. V dropped 0 bases and J dropped 4; count of bases not matched to a gene: 3. The CDR3 nucleotides read TGCGCCAGCAGCTTGGGGAGACAGGGTAATGAAAAACTGTTTTTT. Its protein is CASSLGRQGNEKLFF.

The V gene is TRBV19, the J gene TRBJ1-1; D not resolved. The CDR3 totals 12 residues. The V end lost 5 bases, the J end lost 8 bases, and 12 bases lay between the germline ends. Germline V CDR1 and CDR2: LNHDA, SQIVND (reference sequence). CDR3 sequence: CASSFQGAEAFF. The CDR3 nucleotides read TGTGCCAGTAGTTTCCAAGGAGCCGAAGCTTTCTTT.

This clone was seen once. The chain uses TRBV4-3 and TRBJ2-7, with D hard to call. Looked up from germline, CDR1 is LGHNA and CDR2 is YSLEER. Trimming removed 0 bases at V and 0 bases at J, with 9 bases between. There are 15 residues in the CDR3. This CDR3 reads CASSQETTRSYEQYF. The CDR3, as DNA: TGCGCCAGCAGCCAAGAGACCACACGCTCCTACGAGCAGTACTTC.

Regarding this clone: Distinct nucleotide sequences in the sample also encode this CDR3. This chain links TRBV30 with TRBJ2-2; 7 nucleotides line up with TRBD1. The ends lost 0 bases at V and 2 bases at J; junction bases unmatched: 3. The CDR3 is 15 residues long. CDR1 is GTSNPN, CDR2 SVGIG, per germline (reference sequence). Here the CDR3 DNA reads TGTGCCTGGAGTGTAGGGGGCGCAAACACCGGGGAGCTGTTTTTT. Encoded protein: CAWSVGGANTGELFF.

CDR3 nucleotide sequence: TGCGCCAGCAGTCATACAGGGGAATACTACGAGCAGTACTTC. Translating it yields CASSHTGEYYEQYF. V gene TRBV23-1 combines with J gene TRBJ2-7, with 7 nucleotides matching TRBD1. TRBV23-1 is an ORF for which the function is uncertain. V lost 3 bases and J lost 3; bases outside the gene matches: 5. There are 14 residues in the CDR3.

V and J are TRBV7-8 and TRBJ2-3; no clear D gene. Germline assignment: CDR1 SGHVS and CDR2 FQNEAQ. V dropped 8 bases and J dropped 2 bases, with 11 bases sitting between them. The CDR3 is made up of 13 amino acids. The CDR3 loop reads CASAKGTTDTQYF. DNA of the CDR3: TGTGCCAGCGCCAAGGGAACCACAGATACGCAGTATTTT.

The chain recombines TRBV18 with TRBJ2-3; D perhaps matches TRBD2 (5 bases). This CDR3 is built from 13 residues. Germline values: CDR1 KGHSH, CDR2 LQKENI. Trimming left V 3 bases short and J 2 bases short, with 6 bases between. The CDR3 DNA reads TGTGCCAGCTCACCCGGGGTCACAGATACGCAGTATTTT. This encodes CASSPGVTDTQYF.

In nucleotides, the CDR3 is TGTGCCAGCAGCCGCCGACAGGGGGGAGGGTCTGGAGATAGCACAGATACGCAGTATTTT. It specifies CASSRRQGGGSGDSTDTQYF. This rearrangement joins TRBV7-8 to TRBJ2-3; TRBD1 matches 9 bases. The CDR3 extends over 20 amino acids. V shed 5 bases and J 0 bases; nucleotides not matched to a gene: 18. CDR1 is SGHVS and CDR2 is FQNEAQ in the germline V gene.

The rearrangement links TRBV6-5 to TRBJ2-2, with D unresolved. CDR3 size: 14 residues. V lost 0 bases and J lost 0, with 2 bases in between. Looked up from germline, CDR1 is MNHEY and CDR2 is SVGAGI. The CDR3: CASSYSPNTGELFF. The CDR3 nucleotides read TGTGCCAGCAGTTACTCTCCGAACACCGGGGAGCTGTTTTTT.

The J gene is TRBJ2-7, the V gene TRBV19; 9 positions agree with TRBD1. The germline CDR1 and CDR2 sequences are LNHDA and SQIVND (reference sequence). Unmatched junction bases numbered 7, after V lost 2 bases and J lost 5 bases. The CDR3 consists of 15 residues. CDR3 in amino acids: CASSISGTGYHEQYF. CDR3 DNA: TGTGCCAGTAGTATATCCGGGACAGGGTACCACGAGCAGTACTTC.

Concerning this clone: Its ends do not fully match the called genes, so a read error is possible. The rearrangement links TRBV7-2 to TRBJ2-7; the D gene is possibly TRBD1 (6 bases). CDR1 SGHTA and CDR2 FQGNSA come from the germline V gene. CDR3 size: 14 residues. This CDR3 reads CASSFGQGQGGQYF. The CDR3 bases are TGCGCCAGCAGCTTTGGGCAGGGACAAGGGGGGCAGTACTTC.

The chain has TRBV11-2 and TRBJ1-1; 7 bases map to TRBD1. The CDR3 length is 15 residues. The V segment lost 1 base and the J segment 7 bases; nucleotides outside the gene matches: 9. CDR1 and CDR2 from the germline V gene are SGHAT and FQNNGV. The CDR3 nucleotides are TGTGCCAGCAGCTTAGTCCAGGGGGGAACACTTGAAGCTTTCTTT. It specifies CASSLVQGGTLEAFF. Filled out from reference TRBV11-2 and TRBJ1-1, the complete variable domain reads EAGVAQSPRYKIIEKRQSVAFWCNPISGHATLYWYQQILGQGPKLLIQFQNNGVVDDSQLPKDRFSAERLKGVDSTLKIQPAKLEDSAVYLCASSLVQGGTLEAFFGQGTRLTVV.

The table lists this clone with a count of one. The J gene is TRBJ2-5, the V gene TRBV10-3, with 9 bases fitting TRBD1. The CDR3 sequence is 15 residues long. Germline CDR1 is ENHRY and CDR2 is SYGVKD. Germline trimming cut 4 bases from V and 4 bases from J; bases unmatched to any gene: 7. CDR3 region: CAISGSTGGSETQYF. The CDR3 DNA reads as TGTGCCATCAGTGGATCGACAGGGGGATCAGAGACCCAGTACTTC.

The chain is built from TRBV5-1 and TRBJ1-1, with TRBD1 matching over 9 bases. The J segment lost 8 bases and the V segment lost 5 bases, leaving 7 bases of the junction unmatched. In germline, CDR1 is SGHRS, CDR2 YFSETQ. The CDR3 covers 13 residues. The CDR3 nucleotides read TGCGCCAGCAGGCCTACCGGGACAGGGGAAGCTTTCTTT. It is translated as CASRPTGTGEAFF.

This clone was detected a few times. In the same sample, other DNA sequences code for this CDR3. The J gene is TRBJ2-1, the V gene TRBV7-6; TRBD1 matches at 8 bases. The germline V gene has CDR1 SGHVS and CDR2 FNYEAQ. This CDR3 is built from 14 residues. Trimming took 1 base from V and 4 from J; bases not matched to a gene: 0. The CDR3 region has the DNA TGTGCCAGCAGCTTAGGGACAGGGTACAATGAGCAGTTCTTC. This translates into CASSLGTGYNEQFF.